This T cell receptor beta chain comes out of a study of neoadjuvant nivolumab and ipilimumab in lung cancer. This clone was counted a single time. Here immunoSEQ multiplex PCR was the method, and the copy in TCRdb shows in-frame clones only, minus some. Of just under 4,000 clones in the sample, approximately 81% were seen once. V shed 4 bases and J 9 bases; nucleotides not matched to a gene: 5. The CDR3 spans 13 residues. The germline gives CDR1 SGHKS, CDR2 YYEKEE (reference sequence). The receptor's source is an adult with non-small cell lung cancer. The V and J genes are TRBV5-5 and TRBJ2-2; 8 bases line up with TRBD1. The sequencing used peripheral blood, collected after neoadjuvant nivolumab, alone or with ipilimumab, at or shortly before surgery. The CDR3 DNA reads TGTGCCAGCAGCCTTCAGGGGGCCTGGGAGCTGTTTTTT. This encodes CASSLQGAWELFF.